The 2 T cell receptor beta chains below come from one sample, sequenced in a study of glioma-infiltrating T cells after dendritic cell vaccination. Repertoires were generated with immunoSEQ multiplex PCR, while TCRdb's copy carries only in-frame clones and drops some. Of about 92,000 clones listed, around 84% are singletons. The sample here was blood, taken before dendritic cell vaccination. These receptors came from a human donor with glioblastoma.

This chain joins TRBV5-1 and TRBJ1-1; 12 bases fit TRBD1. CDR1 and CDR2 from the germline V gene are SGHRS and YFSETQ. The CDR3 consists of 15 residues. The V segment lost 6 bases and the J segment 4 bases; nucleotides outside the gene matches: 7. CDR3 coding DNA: TGCGCCAGCACCCGGGACAGGGGGCTTGGCACTGAAGCTTTCTTT. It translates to CASTRDRGLGTEAFF.

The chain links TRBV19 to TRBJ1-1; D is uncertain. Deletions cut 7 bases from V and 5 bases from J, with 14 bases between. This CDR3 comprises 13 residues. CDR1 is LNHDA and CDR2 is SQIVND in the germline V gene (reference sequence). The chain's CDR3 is CASKNVVSTEAFF. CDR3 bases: TGTGCCAGTAAGAATGTGGTTAGTACTGAAGCTTTCTTT.